Described below is a single T cell receptor (beta chain) sequence and its context. The target antigen is unknown. CDR3 length: 11 residues. V was clipped by 7 bases and J by 3 bases, with 7 bases between them. The germline CDR1 and CDR2 sequences are MNHNY and SVGAGI (reference sequence). The data were taken from a study of cytomegalovirus exposure and HLA in healthy donors. Overall study findings and caveats: The Asian-associated ancestry cluster reportedly had fewer N-insertions than the 666-donor mean in a later analysis. It was shown in a later analysis that HLA-associated TCR beta chains were more clonally expanded than other, equally common chains.

A multiplex PCR was run with 60 Vbeta primers and 13 Jbeta primers. Profiled with immunoSEQ multiplex PCR; TCRdb holds only in-frame clones, not every one. The table lists fewer than 200,000 clones, around 80% of them singletons, with roughly 4.8% in the top ten. The material sequenced was PBMCs. The chain links TRBV6-6 to TRBJ2-7, with no clear D. This TCR derives from a woman aged 45-60 years in good health and CMV-seropositive. The CDR3 DNA reads as TGTGCCAGCACAGATAACTACGAGCAGTACTTC. It is translated as CASTDNYEQYF.